This T cell receptor beta chain was sequenced for a study of blood T cell repertoires in COVID-19. Study background: Researchers got acute and convalescent COVID-19 samples from the United States, Italy and Spain.

Germline V lookup: CDR1 SGHNT, CDR2 YYREEE (reference sequence). The trim removed 3 bases at V and 1 base at J, leaving 3 bases unmatched. The CDR3 runs to 16 residues. Data came from immunoSEQ multiplex PCR; TCRdb stores just in-frame clones and leaves some out. The data contain about 200,000 clones, about 86% of them singletons. The source of this sequence is a woman in her sixties or seventies with acute or convalescent COVID-19. Source material: peripheral blood. The J gene is TRBJ2-7, the V gene TRBV5-4, with TRBD2 matching over 14 bases. The chain's CDR3 is CASSWGLAGVSYEQYF. The DNA for the CDR3 is TGTGCCAGCAGCTGGGGACTAGCGGGAGTTTCCTACGAGCAGTACTTC.